This T cell receptor beta chain was documented in a study of PD-L1 blockade in urothelial cancer (dated by TCRdb to between 2016 and 2019). General notes on the study: Every patient began therapy at some point between 2013 and 2015 and was given atezolizumab 1,200 mg intravenously every 3 weeks. The study, an exploratory multi-omic analysis, examined somatic, immune and clinical correlates of response to PD-L1 blockade with atezolizumab in urothelial cancer. Pretreatment blood TCR-seq was available for fewer than 30 patients, at least one posttreatment blood collection was obtained for some 25 patients, and tumor TCR-seq was available for some 25 patients. Pretreatment tumor samples and matched peripheral blood, collected serially before and after atezolizumab treatment, underwent TCR sequencing. Blood samples gave median yields of 141,255 T cells and over 80,000 unique TCRs, along with a median clonality of around 0.08. Progression-free survival longer than 6 months counted as durable clinical benefit, and TCR features were additionally tested against both progression-free and overall survival. Patients had an ECOG performance status of 0 or 1 and had received between 0 and 3 prior chemotherapy regimens. Durable clinical benefit was achieved by nine patients and was not achieved by 20 patients. Twenty-five of 29 patients were identified as males with urothelial cancer of bladder origin, and a prior smoking history was reported by 18 of 29 patients. In the same patients, pretreatment tumors underwent whole exome sequencing and RNA sequencing in addition to TCR sequencing. Blood samples were analyzed 3 weeks after the start of treatment (second dose) and 6 weeks after the start of treatment.

The CDR3 covers 15 residues, taking in both the cysteine and the phenylalanine. Of all the DNA, just the CDR3 is kept, 45 bases in frame from base 1. At the junction V is shortened by 3 bases and J by 7 bases, with 17 bases in between. The germline V gene supplies CDR1 MDHEN and CDR2 SYDVKM. Worth noting for this clone: The antigen this receptor binds is unknown. Base qualities are not at hand, and no much larger clone is one base apart.

Each PCR received spiked-in synthetic TCR analog templates so that absolute template abundance could be estimated from read counts. The immunoSEQ assay was used to amplify TCRbeta CDR3 regions from genomic DNA with bias-controlled V and J gene primers. Sequencing of rearranged TCRbeta segments was done at approximately 20X coverage. In the original analysis: Clustering was used to correct sequencing errors, and CDR3s were annotated against IMGT to assign V, D and J genes. Only productive TCRbeta rearrangements were used in downstream analyses, excluding out-of-frame or stop-codon sequences. To compute clonality, Shannon entropy was normalized by the log of the number of unique productive sequences and then subtracted from one. Fisher's exact test with Benjamini-Hochberg correction, at a threshold of adjusted p below 0.01, was used to find clones that differed between time points or between blood and tumor. TCRdb took this table from immuneACCESS and kept in-frame rearrangements with V and J called. Such tables lack part of the clones; where checked against another copy, unresolved V genes explain under half of the gap, and the rest is unexplained. Clone size and the V and J calls come from that table; the DNA yielded D and trimming. This sample comprises about 37,000 clones, 70% to 85% of them detected only once. The ten most abundant clones make up roughly a sixth of the sample.

What the study reported, not specific to this receptor: Because the sample size was small (n ≈ 29) and many of the analyses were exploratory, the results are meant to be hypothesis-generating. Among patients with durable benefit, tumor-associated TCR clones showed greater expansion in peripheral blood 3 weeks after treatment started (n ≈ 20, p = 0.022). A pretreatment peripheral blood TCR clonality below the median was linked to improved progression-free and overall survival.

The cohort comprised 29 patients with locally advanced or metastatic urothelial carcinoma treated at Memorial Sloan Kettering on a trial protocol. Peripheral blood mononuclear cells were collected pretreatment and during treatment, with between 1 and 8 total time points obtained per patient. The Qiagen DNeasy Blood extraction kit was used to purify genomic DNA from total PBMCs and from tumor samples. PBMCs were collected pretreatment and during treatment and were isolated and stored as previously described. The chain is made from TRBV28 and TRBJ2-3; the D gene is perhaps TRBD2, from 5 matching bases. The source was PBMCs, collected around atezolizumab (anti-PD-L1) treatment. The receptor was derived from a man aged 55 to 70 with urothelial cancer. The DNA sequence is given as TGTGCCAGCAGTTTCTCCTTGGTTCGGGATAATACGCAGTATTTT. It translates to CASSFSLVRDNTQYF.